The source of this T cell receptor beta chain is a study of identical twins. As regards this clonotype: Antigen unknown.

Study-wide findings and caveats: With abundant cord blood beta clonotypes, insertions were fewer; memory repertoires showed no such pattern. Excess sharing between twins was weaker in beta out-of-frame sequences.

Germline lookup yields CDR1 MNHNS and CDR2 SASEGT. The ends lost 4 bases at V and 2 bases at J; junction bases unmatched: 8. This CDR3 comprises 16 residues. Each cDNA held unique molecular identifiers, and template switching gave it a universal primer site. TCRdb re-called the 5' RACE reads through MiXCR, storing one row per CDR3 protein. Of hundreds of thousands of distinct CDR3 sequences detected, roughly 8% appear once; the ten largest clones hold around 0.98%. These data were also reused for a study on yellow fever vaccine responses in identical twins. This second report adds: It has been reported that, in twins, the vaccine T cell response seemed partly convergent and partly personalized.

Material for sequencing was PBMCs. This TCR was recovered from a woman between 18 and 30 years old in good health. V is TRBV6-1 and J is TRBJ2-7, with 10 bases identical to TRBD2. This CDR3 reads CASSAPKREGPYEQYF. The CDR3 DNA reads TGTGCCAGCAGTGCCCCTAAGCGGGAGGGACCCTACGAGCAGTACTTC.